The clone carrying this T cell receptor (beta chain) was detected only a few times. Other nucleotide sequences in the sample specify the same CDR3. This sample is drawn from a study of shared clonotypes between healthy human individuals. Germline assignment: CDR1 SNHLY and CDR2 FYNNEI. Trimming stripped 3 bases from V and 6 bases from J, with 2 bases between. The CDR3 totals 11 residues. Measured with immunoSEQ multiplex PCR; TCRdb has only the in-frame clones, and not every one. The sample yields approximately 510,000 clones, 70% to 80% seen once. The sequence was obtained from a middle-aged woman in good health. Some clones in this sample may be carry-over from other donors' samples. Material: PBMCs. V is TRBV2 and J is TRBJ2-2; D not certain. The CDR3 sequence is CASSEPGELFF. The CDR3 nucleotides read TGTGCCAGCAGTGAGCCCGGGGAGCTGTTTTTT.